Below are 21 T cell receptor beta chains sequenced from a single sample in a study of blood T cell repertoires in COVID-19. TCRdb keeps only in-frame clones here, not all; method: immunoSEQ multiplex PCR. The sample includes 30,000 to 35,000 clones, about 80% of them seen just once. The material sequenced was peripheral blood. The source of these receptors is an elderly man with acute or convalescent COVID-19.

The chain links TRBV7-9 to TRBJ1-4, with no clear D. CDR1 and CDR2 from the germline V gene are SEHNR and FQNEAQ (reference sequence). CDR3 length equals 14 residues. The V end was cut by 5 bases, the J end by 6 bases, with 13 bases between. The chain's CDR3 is CASSPGRRDEKLFF. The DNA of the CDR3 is TGTGCCAGCAGCCCAGGCAGGAGGGATGAAAAACTGTTTTTT.

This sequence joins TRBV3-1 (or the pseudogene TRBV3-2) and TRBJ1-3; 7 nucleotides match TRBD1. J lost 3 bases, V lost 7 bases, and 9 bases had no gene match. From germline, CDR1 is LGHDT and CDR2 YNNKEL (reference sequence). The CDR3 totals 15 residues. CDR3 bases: TGTGCCAGCACCCGGGCAGGGGGAGGTGGAAACACCATATATTTT. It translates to CASTRAGGGGNTIYF.

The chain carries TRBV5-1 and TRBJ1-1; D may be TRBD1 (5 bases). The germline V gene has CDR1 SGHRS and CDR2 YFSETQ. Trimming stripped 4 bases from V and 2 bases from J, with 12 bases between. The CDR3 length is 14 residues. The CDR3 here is CASSPGQYNTEAFF. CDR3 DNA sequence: TGCGCCAGCAGCCCTGGACAATACAACACTGAAGCTTTCTTT.

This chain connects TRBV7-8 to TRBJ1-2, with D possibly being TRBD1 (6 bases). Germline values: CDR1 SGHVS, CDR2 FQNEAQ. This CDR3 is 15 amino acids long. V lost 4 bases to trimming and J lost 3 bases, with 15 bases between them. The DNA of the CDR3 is TGTGCCAGCAGCTCCCCGGGGAAGGGGGACTATGGCTACACCTTC. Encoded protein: CASSSPGKGDYGYTF.

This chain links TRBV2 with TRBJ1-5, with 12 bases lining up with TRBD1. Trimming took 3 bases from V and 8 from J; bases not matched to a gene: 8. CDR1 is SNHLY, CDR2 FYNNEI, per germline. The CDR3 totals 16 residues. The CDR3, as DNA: TGTGCCAGCAGTGATCCGGGACAGGGGGCTATGAAGCCCCAGCATTTT. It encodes CASSDPGQGAMKPQHF.

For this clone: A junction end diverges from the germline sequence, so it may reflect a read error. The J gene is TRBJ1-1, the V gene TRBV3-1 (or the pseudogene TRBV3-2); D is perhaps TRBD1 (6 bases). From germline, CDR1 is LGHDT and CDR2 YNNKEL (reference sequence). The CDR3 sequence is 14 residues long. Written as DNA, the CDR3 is TGTGCCAGCACCCAACAGGGCCTCAACACTGAAGCTTTCTTT. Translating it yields CASTQQGLNTEAFF.

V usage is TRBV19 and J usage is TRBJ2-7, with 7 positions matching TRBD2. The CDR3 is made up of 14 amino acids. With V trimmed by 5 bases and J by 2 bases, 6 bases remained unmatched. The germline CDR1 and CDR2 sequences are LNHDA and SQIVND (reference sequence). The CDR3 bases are TGTGCCAGTAGTCCCCGGGGGGTCGCCTACGAGCAGTACTTC. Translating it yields CASSPRGVAYEQYF.

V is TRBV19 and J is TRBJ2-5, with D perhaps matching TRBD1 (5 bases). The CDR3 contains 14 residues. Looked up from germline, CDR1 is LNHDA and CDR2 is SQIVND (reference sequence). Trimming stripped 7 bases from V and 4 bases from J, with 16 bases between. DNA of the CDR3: TGTGCCAGTAATCCCCAGGGCAGGCCAGAGACCCAGTACTTC. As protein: CASNPQGRPETQYF.

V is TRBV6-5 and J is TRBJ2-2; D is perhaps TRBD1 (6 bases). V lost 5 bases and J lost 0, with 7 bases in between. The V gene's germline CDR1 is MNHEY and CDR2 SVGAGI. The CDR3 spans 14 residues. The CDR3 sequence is CASSRTANTGELFF. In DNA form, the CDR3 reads TGTGCCAGCAGTCGGACAGCGAACACCGGGGAGCTGTTTTTT.

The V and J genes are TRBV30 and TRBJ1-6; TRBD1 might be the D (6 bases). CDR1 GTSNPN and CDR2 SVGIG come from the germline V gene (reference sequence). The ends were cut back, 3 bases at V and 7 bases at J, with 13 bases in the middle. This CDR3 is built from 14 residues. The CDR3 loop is CAWRTGGPNSPLHF. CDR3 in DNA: TGTGCCTGGAGAACGGGGGGGCCGAATTCACCCCTCCACTTT.

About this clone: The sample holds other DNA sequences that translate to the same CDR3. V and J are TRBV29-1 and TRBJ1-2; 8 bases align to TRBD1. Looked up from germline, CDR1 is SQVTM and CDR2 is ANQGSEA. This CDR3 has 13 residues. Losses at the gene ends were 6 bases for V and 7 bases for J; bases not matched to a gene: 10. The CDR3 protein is CSVGTGISSGYTF. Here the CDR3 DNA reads TGCAGCGTCGGGACAGGTATATCTAGTGGCTACACCTTC.

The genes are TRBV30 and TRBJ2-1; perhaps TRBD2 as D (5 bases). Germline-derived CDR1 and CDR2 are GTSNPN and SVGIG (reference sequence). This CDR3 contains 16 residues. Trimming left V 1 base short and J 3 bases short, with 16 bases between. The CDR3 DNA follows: TGTGCCTGGAGTGGGTTGAGCGGAAAAAGCTACAATGAGCAGTTCTTC. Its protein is CAWSGLSGKSYNEQFF.

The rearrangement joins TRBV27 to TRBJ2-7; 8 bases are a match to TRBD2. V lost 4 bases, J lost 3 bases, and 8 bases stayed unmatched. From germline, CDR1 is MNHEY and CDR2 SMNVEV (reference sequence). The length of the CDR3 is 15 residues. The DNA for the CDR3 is TGTGCCAGCAGTTCGGTCAGCGGGAGCGGCTACGAGCAGTACTTC. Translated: CASSSVSGSGYEQYF.

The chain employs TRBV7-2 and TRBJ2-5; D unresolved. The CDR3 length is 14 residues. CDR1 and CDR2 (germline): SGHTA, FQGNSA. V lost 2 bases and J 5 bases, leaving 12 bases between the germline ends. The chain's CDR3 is CASSLLSAWETQYF. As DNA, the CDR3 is TGTGCCAGCAGCTTACTAAGCGCGTGGGAGACCCAGTACTTC.

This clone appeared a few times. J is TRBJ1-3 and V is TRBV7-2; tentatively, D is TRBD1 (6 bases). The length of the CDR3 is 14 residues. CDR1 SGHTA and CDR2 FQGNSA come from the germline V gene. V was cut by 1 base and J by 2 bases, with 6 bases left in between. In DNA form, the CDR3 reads TGTGCCAGCAGCTTAGGGGGGCCTGGAAACACCATATATTTT. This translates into CASSLGGPGNTIYF.

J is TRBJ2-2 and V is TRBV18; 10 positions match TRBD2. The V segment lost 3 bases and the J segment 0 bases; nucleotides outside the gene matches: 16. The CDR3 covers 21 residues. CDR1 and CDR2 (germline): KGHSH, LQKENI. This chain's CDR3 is CASSPKHPHSGRDANTGELFF. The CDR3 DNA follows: TGTGCCAGCTCACCGAAGCACCCCCACAGCGGGAGGGACGCGAACACCGGGGAGCTGTTTTTT.

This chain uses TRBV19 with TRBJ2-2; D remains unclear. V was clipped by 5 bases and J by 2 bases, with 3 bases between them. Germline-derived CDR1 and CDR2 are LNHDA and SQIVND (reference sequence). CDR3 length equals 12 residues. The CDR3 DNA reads TGTGCCAGTAGTTTAAACACCGGGGAGCTGTTTTTT. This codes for CASSLNTGELFF. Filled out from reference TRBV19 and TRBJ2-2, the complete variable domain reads DGGITQSPKYLFRKEGQNVTLSCEQNLNHDAMYWYRQDPGQGLRLIYYSQIVNDFQKGDIAEGYSVSREKKESFPLTVTSAQKNPTAFYLCASSLNTGELFFGEGSRLTVL.

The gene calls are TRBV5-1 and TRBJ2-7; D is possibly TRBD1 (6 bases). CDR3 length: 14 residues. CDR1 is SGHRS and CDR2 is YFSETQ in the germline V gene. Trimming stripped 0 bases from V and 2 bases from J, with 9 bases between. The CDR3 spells CASSLDQGTYEQYF. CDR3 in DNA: TGCGCCAGCAGCTTGGACCAGGGGACCTACGAGCAGTACTTC.

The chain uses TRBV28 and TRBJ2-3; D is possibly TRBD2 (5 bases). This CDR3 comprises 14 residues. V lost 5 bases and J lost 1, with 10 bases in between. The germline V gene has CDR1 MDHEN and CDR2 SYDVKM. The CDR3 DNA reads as TGTGCCAGCAGTAGGGAGCGAGGCACAGATACGCAGTATTTT. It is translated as CASSRERGTDTQYF.

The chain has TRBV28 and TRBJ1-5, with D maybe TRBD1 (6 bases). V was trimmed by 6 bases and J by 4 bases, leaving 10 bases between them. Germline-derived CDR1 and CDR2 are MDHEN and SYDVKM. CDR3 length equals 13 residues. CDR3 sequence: CASRPRGNQPQHF. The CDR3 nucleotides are TGTGCCAGCAGACCAAGGGGGAATCAGCCCCAGCATTTT. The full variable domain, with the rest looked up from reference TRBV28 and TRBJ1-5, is DVKVTQSSRYLVKRTGEKVFLECVQDMDHENMFWYRQDPGLGLRLIYFSYDVKMKEKGDIPEGYSVSREKKERFSLILESASTNQTSMYLCASRPRGNQPQHFGDGTRLSIL.

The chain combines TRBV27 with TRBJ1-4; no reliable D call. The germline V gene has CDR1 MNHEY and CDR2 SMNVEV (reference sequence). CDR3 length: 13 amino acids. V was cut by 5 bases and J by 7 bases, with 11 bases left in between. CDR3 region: CASSRSPGEKLFF. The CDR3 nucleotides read TGTGCCAGCAGTCGTAGCCCGGGTGAAAAACTGTTTTTT.